The next 8 T cell receptor beta chains were all read from a single sample in a study of blood T cells in healthy people across ages. A second PCR, run for about 7 to 11 cycles, used a sample-barcoded 5' primer plus a J-beta primer mix. TCRdb reprocessed the 5' RACE reads with MiXCR, giving one entry per CDR3 protein. The table shows roughly 1,100,000 distinct CDR3 sequences, with less than 25% occurring only once. This sample was also put to use in a study of T cells of mothers and their children.

Sequencing was carried out using blood. Receptor source: a girl aged 2 to 9 in good health.

The genes are TRBV10-2 and TRBJ2-3, with D perhaps TRBD1 (6 bases). The CDR3 length is 11 residues. V shed 3 bases and J shed 10 bases, with 8 bases lying between them. Germline V gene sequence: CDR1 WSHSY, CDR2 SAAADI. The CDR3, as DNA: TGCGCCAGCAGTGACAGGGGATCGCAGTATTTT. Translating it yields CASSDRGSQYF.

This clonotype turned up a few times. The gene calls are TRBV6-1 and TRBJ2-3; D gene uncertain. V lost 5 bases to trimming and J lost 2 bases, with 17 bases between them. This CDR3 spans 16 amino acids. Germline values: CDR1 MNHNS, CDR2 SASEGT. CDR3 region: CASSSRVPINTDTQYF. CDR3 DNA: TGTGCCAGCAGTTCAAGGGTCCCTATAAACACAGATACGCAGTATTTT.

This clonotype appeared a few times. Since no conserved phenylalanine or tryptophan closes the CDR3, a read error is the likely cause. The chain combines TRBV20-1 with TRBJ2-1, with TRBD1 matching 8 bases. The germline V gene has CDR1 DFQATT and CDR2 SNEGSKA (reference sequence). The CDR3 totals 14 residues. V lost 1 base, J lost 8 bases, and 7 bases stayed unmatched. The CDR3 here is CSARGTGLGDEQFL. CDR3 DNA sequence: TGCAGTGCTAGAGGGACAGGGCTTGGAGATGAGCAGTTCCTC.

This chain connects TRBV6-1 to TRBJ2-5, with TRBD2 matching over 8 bases. CDR3 size: 21 residues. V was clipped by 5 bases and J by 2 bases; unmatched bases: 25. CDR1 MNHNS and CDR2 SASEGT come from the germline V gene. The CDR3 DNA is TGTGCCAGCAGTCCAAAGGGTTACCGGACTAGCATCAGTTCGCGGCAAGAGACCCAGTACTTC. Its protein product is CASSPKGYRTSISSRQETQYF.

A few counts support this clonotype. The genes are TRBV12-3 or TRBV12-4 and TRBJ2-5, with 8 bases identical to TRBD2. Matching the DNA end better, TRBJ2-7 makes the J call doubtful. The CDR3 has 16 amino acids. CDR3 nucleotide sequence: TGTGCCAGCAGTTTACTTAGCGGGGTTAACATTTACGAGCAGTACTTC. Its protein is CASSLLSGVNIYEQYF.

V gene TRBV29-1 combines with J gene TRBJ2-3, with no clear D. Trimming stripped 5 bases from V and 4 bases from J, with 16 bases between. CDR3 size: 14 residues. Germline V gene data show CDR1 as SQVTM and CDR2 as ANQGSEA. This CDR3 reads CSVCLNPSPDTQYF. The DNA for the CDR3 is TGCAGCGTTTGCCTCAACCCTTCCCCAGATACGCAGTATTTT.

This clonotype was observed a few times. This chain joins TRBV7-2 and TRBJ1-5; D is possibly TRBD1 (6 bases). The CDR3 spans 16 residues. The V gene's germline CDR1 is SGHTA and CDR2 FQGNSA. The V gene lost 5 bases and the J gene lost 2 bases, with 16 bases spanning the gap. The CDR3 is CASSPEGGRGNQPQHF. Here the CDR3 DNA reads TGTGCCAGCAGCCCGGAAGGGGGGAGGGGCAATCAGCCCCAGCATTTT.

This clonotype showed up just a few times. The V call is TRBV6-5, the J call TRBJ1-2, with D hard to call. Trimming shortened V by 2 bases and J by 4 bases, and 14 bases separated the two germline ends. The CDR3 loop spans 15 amino acids. From germline, CDR1 is MNHEY and CDR2 SVGAGI. The CDR3 region is CASSYTNSLLYGYTF. CDR3 coding DNA: TGTGCCAGCAGTTACACGAACAGCTTACTCTATGGCTACACCTTC.